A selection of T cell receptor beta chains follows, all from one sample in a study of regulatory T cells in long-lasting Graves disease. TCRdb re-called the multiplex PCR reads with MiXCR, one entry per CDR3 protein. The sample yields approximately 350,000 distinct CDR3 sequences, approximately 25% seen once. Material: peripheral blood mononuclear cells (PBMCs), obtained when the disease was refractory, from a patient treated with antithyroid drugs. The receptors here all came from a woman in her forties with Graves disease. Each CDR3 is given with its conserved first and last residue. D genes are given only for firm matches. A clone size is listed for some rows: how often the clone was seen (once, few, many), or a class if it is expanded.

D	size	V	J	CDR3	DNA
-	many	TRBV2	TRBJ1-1	CASSEPPSPVGNTEAFF	TGTGCCAGCAGTGAGCCCCCGTCCCCGGTGGGGAACACTGAAGCTTTCTTT
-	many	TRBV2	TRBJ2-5	CASSDPVPTQYF	TGTGCCAGCAGTGATCCCGTCCCGACCCAGTACTTC
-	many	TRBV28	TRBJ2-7	CASSLIGQIYEQYF	TGTGCCAGCAGTTTAATAGGACAGATCTACGAGCAGTACTTC
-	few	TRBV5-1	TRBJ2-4	CASRGTGKNIQYF	TGTGCCAGTCGCGGGACGGGCAAAAACATTCAGTACTTC
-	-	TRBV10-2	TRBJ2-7	CASSELEDYEQYF	TGCGCCAGCAGTGAACTGGAAGATTACGAGCAGTACTTC
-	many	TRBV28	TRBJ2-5	CASSPPKRASIRKETQYF	TGTGCCAGCAGCCCCCCCAAAAGGGCCTCCATTCGAAAAGAGACCCAGTACTTC
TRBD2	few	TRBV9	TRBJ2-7	CASSPTGFGLAVAYEQYF	TGTGCCAGCAGCCCGACAGGTTTTGGACTAGCGGTCGCCTACGAGCAGTACTTC
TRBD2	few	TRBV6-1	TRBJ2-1	CASRGSGRNSYNEQFF	TGTGCCAGCAGGGGTAGCGGGAGGAACTCCTACAATGAGCAGTTCTTC
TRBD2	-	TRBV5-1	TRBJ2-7	CASSSSVGTSGLHEQYF	TGCGCCAGCAGCTCATCAGTGGGGACTAGCGGCCTCCACGAGCAGTACTTC
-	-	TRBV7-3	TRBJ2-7	CASSLDGIFPYEQYF	TGTGCCAGCAGCTTAGACGGAATTTTCCCCTACGAGCAGTACTTC
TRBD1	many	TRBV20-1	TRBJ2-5	CSARDFQGQASGTQYF	TGCAGTGCTAGAGATTTCCAGGGACAGGCCAGCGGGACCCAGTACTTC
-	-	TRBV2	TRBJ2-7	CASSEFAPETYEQYF	TGTGCCAGCAGTGAGTTCGCCCCCGAGACGTACGAGCAGTACTTC
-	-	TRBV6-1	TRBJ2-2	CASLLTRELFF	TGTGCCAGCCTCCTGACCCGGGAGCTGTTTTTT
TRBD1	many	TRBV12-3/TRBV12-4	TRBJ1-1	CASSLEITGGTEAFF	TGTGCCAGCAGTTTAGAAATTACAGGGGGTACTGAAGCTTTCTTT
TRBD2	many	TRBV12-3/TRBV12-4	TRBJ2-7	CASSPGGGYYEQYF	TGTGCCAGCAGTCCCGGCGGGGGTTACTACGAGCAGTACTTC
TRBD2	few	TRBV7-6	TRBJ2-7	CASSLAGGESYEQYF	TGTGCCAGCAGCCTAGCGGGAGGCGAGTCCTACGAGCAGTACTTC
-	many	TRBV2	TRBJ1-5	CASSERGGAVQPQHF	TGTGCCAGCAGTGAACGGGGGGGGGCGGTTCAGCCCCAGCATTTT
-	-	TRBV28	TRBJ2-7	CASSLLAVSAWAGRISYEQYF	TGTGCCAGCAGTTTATTGGCAGTCTCCGCTTGGGCGGGAAGGATCTCCTACGAGCAGTACTTC
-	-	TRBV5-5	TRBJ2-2	CASSLLNPFKLNTGELFF	TGTGCCAGCAGCTTGCTGAACCCGTTTAAATTGAACACCGGGGAGCTGTTTTTT
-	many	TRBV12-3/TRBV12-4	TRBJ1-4	CASSTSTGLAEKLFF	-
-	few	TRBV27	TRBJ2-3	CASSQTHFGLSTDTQYF	TGTGCCAGCAGTCAGACTCACTTCGGCTTGAGCACAGATACGCAGTATTTT
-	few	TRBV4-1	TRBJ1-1	CASSQAVGRSEAFF	TGCGCCAGCAGCCAAGCGGTGGGGAGGTCTGAAGCTTTCTTT
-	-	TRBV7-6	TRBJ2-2	CASSSRSWEELFF	TGTGCCAGCAGCTCCCGCTCGTGGGAGGAGCTGTTTTTT
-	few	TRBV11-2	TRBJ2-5	CASRDYPEETQYF	TGTGCCAGCAGGGACTATCCGGAAGAGACCCAGTACTTC
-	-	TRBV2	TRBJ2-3	CASSFTTTSTDTQYF	TGTGCCAGCAGTTTTACGACAACATCCACAGATACGCAGTATTTT